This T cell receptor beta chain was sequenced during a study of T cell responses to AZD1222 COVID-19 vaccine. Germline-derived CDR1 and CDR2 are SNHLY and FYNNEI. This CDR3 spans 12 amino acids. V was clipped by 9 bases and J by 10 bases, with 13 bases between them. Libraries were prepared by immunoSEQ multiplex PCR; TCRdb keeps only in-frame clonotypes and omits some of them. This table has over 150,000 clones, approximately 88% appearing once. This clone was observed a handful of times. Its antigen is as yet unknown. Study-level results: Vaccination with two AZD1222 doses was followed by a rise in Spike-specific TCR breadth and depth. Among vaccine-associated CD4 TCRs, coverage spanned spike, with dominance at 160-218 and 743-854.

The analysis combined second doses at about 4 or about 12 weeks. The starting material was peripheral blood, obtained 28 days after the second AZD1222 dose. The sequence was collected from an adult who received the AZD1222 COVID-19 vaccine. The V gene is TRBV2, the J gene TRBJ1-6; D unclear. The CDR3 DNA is TGTGCCAGGGCGGGGATCGGATCACCCCTCCACTTT. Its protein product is CARAGIGSPLHF.